This T cell receptor beta chain was recovered during a study of identical twins. Germline assignment: CDR1 SGHRS and CDR2 YFSETQ. CDR3 length: 15 amino acids. Between the trimmed V and J ends, which lost 4 bases and 5 bases, there was a span of 18 bases. On this clonotype itself: Its target is not known.

Broader study findings: Among out-of-frame alpha sequences shared by twins, low generation probability occurred in excess. With abundant cord blood beta clonotypes, insertions were fewer; memory repertoires showed no such pattern.

Healthy Caucasian individuals made up all the donors. A universal primer site came from template switching; cDNA carried unique molecular identifiers. TCRdb passed the 5' RACE reads through MiXCR, listing each CDR3 protein once. This table holds around 960,000 distinct CDR3 sequences, 10% to 15% found once. These same records also appear under a second study, on yellow fever vaccine responses in identical twins.

The specimen sequenced was PBMCs. The chain has TRBV5-1 and TRBJ1-2; the D gene is possibly TRBD1 (5 bases). This TCR derives from a young woman in good health. CDR3 in amino acids: CASSRSGTAEYGYTF. The CDR3 nucleotides are TGCGCCAGCAGCCGCAGCGGGACGGCCGAGTATGGCTACACCTTC.